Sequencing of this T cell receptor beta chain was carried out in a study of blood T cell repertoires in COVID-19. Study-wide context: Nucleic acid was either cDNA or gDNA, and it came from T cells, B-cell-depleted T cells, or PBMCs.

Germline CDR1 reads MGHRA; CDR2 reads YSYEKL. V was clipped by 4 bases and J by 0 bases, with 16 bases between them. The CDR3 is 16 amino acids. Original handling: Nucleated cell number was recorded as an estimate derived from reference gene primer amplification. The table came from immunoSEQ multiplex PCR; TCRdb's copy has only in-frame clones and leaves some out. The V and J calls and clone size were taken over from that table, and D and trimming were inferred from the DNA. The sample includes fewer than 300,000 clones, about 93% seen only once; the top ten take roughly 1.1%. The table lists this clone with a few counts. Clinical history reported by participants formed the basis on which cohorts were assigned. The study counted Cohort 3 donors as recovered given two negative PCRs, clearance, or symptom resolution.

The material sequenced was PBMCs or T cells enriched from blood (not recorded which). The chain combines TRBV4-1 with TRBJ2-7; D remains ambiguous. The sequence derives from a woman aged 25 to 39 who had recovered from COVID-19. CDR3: CASSLRSPESSYEQYF. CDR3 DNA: TGCGCCAGCAGCCTGAGGAGCCCCGAAAGCTCCTACGAGCAGTACTTC.